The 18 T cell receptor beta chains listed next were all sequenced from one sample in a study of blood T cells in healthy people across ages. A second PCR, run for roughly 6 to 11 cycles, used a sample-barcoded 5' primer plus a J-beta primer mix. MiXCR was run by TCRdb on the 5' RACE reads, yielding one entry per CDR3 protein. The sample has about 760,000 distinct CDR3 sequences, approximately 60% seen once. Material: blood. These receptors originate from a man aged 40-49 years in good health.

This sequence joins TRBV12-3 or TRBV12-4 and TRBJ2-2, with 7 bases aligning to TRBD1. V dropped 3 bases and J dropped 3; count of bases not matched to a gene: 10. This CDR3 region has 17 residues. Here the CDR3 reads CASSFSTGERDTGELFF. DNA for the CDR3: TGTGCCAGCAGTTTTTCAACAGGGGAAAGGGACACCGGGGAGCTGTTTTTT.

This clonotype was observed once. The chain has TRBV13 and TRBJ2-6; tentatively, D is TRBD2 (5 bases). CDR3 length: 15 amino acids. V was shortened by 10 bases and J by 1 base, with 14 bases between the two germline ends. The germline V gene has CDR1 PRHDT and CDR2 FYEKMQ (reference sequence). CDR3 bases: TGTGCCACCGAAGCGGCGGCATCTGGGGCCAACGTCCTGACTTTC. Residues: CATEAAASGANVLTF.

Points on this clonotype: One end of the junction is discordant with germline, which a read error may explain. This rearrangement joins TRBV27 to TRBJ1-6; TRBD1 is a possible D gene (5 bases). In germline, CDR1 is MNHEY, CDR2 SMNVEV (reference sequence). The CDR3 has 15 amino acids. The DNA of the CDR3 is TGTGCCAGCAGTTTAACGGGGGGGGATAATTCATCCCTCCACTTT. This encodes CASSLTGGDNSSLHF.

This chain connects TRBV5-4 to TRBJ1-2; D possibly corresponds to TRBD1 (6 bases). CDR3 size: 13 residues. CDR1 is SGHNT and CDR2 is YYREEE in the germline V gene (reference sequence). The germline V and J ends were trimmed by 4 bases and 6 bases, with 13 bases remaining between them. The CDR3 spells CASSQQGMDGYTF. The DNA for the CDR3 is TGTGCCAGCAGCCAACAGGGAATGGATGGCTACACCTTC.

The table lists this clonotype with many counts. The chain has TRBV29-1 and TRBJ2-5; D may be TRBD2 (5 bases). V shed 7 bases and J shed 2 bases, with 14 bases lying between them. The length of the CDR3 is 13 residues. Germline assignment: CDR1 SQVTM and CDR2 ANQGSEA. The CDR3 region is CSAASGKQETQYF. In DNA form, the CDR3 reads TGCAGCGCCGCTTCGGGGAAACAAGAGACCCAGTACTTC. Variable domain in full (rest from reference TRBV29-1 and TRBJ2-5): SAVISQKPSRDICQRGTSLTIQCQVDSQVTMMFWYRQQPGQSLTLIATANQGSEATYESGFVIDKFPISRPNLTFSTLTVSNMSPEDSSIYLCSAASGKQETQYFGPGTRLLVL.

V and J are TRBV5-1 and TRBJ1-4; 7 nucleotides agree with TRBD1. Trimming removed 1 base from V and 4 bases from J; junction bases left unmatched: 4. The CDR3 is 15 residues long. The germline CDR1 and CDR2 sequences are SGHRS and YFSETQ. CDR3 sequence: CASSLTGQYNEKLFF. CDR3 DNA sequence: TGCGCCAGCAGCTTGACGGGACAGTATAATGAAAAACTGTTTTTT. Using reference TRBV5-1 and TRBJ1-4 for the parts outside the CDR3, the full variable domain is KAGVTQTPRYLIKTRGQQVTLSCSPISGHRSVSWYQQTPGQGLQFLFEYFSETQRNKGNFPGRFSGRQFSNSRSEMNVSTLELGDSALYLCASSLTGQYNEKLFFGSGTQLSVL.

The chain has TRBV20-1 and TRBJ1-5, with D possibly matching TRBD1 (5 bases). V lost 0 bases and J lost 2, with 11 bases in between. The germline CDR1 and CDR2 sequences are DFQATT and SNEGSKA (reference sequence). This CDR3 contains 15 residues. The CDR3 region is CSAREPLGGNQPQHF. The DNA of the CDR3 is TGCAGTGCTAGAGAGCCCCTAGGGGGCAATCAGCCCCAGCATTTT.

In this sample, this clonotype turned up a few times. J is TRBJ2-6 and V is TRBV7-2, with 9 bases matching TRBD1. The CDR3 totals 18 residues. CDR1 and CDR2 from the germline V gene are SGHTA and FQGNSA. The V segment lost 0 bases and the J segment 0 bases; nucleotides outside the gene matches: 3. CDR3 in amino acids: CASSLAGQGSSGANVLTF. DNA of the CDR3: TGTGCCAGCAGCTTAGCGGGACAGGGTTCCTCTGGGGCCAACGTCCTGACTTTC.

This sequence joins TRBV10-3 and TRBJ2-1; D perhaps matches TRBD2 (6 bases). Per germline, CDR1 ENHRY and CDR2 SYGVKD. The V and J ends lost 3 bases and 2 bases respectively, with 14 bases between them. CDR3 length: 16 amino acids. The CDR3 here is CAISDPGTPAYNEQFF. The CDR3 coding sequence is TGTGCCATCAGTGACCCCGGGACTCCCGCCTACAATGAGCAGTTCTTC.

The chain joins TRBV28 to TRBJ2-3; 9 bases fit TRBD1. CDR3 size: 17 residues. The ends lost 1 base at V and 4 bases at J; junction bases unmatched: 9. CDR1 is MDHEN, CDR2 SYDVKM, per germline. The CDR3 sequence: CASSLLGTGSLPDTQYF. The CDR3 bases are TGTGCCAGCAGTTTATTAGGGACAGGGAGCTTGCCAGATACGCAGTATTTT.

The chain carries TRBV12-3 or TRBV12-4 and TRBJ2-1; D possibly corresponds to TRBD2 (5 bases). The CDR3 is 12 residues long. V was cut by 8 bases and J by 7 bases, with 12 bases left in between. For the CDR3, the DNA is TGTGCCAGCCTCTTGCCGGGGAATGAGCAGTTCTTC. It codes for CASLLPGNEQFF.

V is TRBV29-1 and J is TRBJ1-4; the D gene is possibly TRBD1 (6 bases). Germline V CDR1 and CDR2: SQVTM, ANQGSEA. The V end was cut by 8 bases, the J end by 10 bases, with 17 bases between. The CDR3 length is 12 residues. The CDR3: CSWTAGGGKLFF. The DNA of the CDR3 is TGCAGCTGGACAGCTGGAGGCGGAAAACTGTTTTTT.

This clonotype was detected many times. The CDR3 here is CASSQDLGSSNSPLHF. In DNA, the CDR3 is TGCGCCAGCAGCCAAGATCTTGGTAGCTCAAATTCACCCCTCCACTTT. V usage is TRBV4-1 and J usage is TRBJ1-6; no firm D call. With 0 bases removed from V and 7 bases from J, the gap between germline ends came to 13 bases. The germline CDR1 and CDR2 sequences are MGHRA and YSYEKL. The CDR3 contains 16 residues.

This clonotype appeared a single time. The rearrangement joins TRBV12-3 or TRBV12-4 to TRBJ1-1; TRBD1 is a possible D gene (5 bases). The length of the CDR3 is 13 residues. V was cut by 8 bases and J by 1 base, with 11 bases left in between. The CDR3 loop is CASLYTGNTEAFF. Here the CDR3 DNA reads TGTGCCAGCCTTTATACAGGGAACACTGAAGCTTTCTTT.

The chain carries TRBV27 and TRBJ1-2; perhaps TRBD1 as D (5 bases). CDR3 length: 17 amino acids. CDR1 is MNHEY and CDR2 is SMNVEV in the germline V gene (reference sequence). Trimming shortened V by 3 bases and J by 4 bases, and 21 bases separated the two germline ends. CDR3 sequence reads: CASSFSSGAGYRYGYTF. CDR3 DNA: TGTGCCAGCAGTTTTTCGTCCGGGGCAGGGTACCGCTATGGCTACACCTTC.

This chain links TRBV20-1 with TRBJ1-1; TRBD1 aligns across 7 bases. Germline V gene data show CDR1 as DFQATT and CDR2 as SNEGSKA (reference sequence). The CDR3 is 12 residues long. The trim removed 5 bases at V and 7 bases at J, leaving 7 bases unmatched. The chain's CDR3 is CSAEPYRGEAFF. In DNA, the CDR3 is TGCAGTGCTGAACCCTACAGGGGTGAAGCTTTCTTT.

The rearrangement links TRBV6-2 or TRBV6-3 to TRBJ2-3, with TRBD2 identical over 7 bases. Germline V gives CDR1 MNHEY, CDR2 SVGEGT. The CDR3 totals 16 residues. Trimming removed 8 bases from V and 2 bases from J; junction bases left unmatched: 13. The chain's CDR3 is CASGRQLAENTDTQYF. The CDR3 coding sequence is TGTGCCAGCGGAAGGCAGCTAGCGGAGAACACAGATACGCAGTATTTT.

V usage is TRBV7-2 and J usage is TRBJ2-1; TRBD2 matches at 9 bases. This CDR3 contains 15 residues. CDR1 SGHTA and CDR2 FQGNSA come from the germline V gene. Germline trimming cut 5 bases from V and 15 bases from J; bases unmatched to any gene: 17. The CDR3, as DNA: TGTGCCAGCAGCGCATCCGGGACTAGCTTAGAAGGCGCGTTCTTC. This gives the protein CASSASGTSLEGAFF.